Described below is a single TCR beta chain sequence and its context. This specimen belongs to a study of PD-1 blockade in classical Hodgkin lymphoma. Germline assignment: CDR1 LNHNV and CDR2 YYDKDF (reference sequence). The CDR3 loop spans 17 amino acids. With 6 bases clipped from V and 0 bases from J, the junction kept 6 bases outside the gene matches. Repertoires were generated with immunoSEQ multiplex PCR, while TCRdb's copy carries only in-frame clones and drops some. Among about 14,000 clones listed, around 82% were seen once. Every single patient, without exception, relapsed after autologous stem cell transplantation, and brentuximab vedotin exposure varied.

This chain uses TRBV15 with TRBJ2-5, with 14 positions matching TRBD2. Sample: peripheral blood mononuclear cells (PBMCs), taken before the second cycle of nivolumab. The origin of this receptor is a human donor with classical Hodgkin lymphoma. The CDR3 reads CATRPPGLAGDQETQYF. As DNA, the CDR3 is TGTGCCACCAGGCCCCCGGGACTAGCGGGGGACCAAGAGACCCAGTACTTC.